The 11 T cell receptor beta chains given below trace back to one sample, sequenced in a study of graft-versus-host responses after intestinal transplantation. TCRdb's copy holds only in-frame clones and misses some; the assay was immunoSEQ multiplex PCR. This sample has around 130,000 clones, with more than 90% found just once. No antigens are known for them. The starting material was unstimulated CD4+ T cells sorted from spleen or lymph node cells, obtained before intestinal transplant. The source of these receptors is a human donor who received an intestinal transplant.

This rearrangement joins TRBV6-1 to TRBJ1-2; D ambiguous. This CDR3 contains 11 residues. V was shortened by 0 bases and J by 8 bases, with 4 bases between the two germline ends. The germline gives CDR1 MNHNS, CDR2 SASEGT. For the CDR3, the DNA is TGTGCCAGCAGTGAAGCGCTGGGCTACACCTTC. It specifies CASSEALGYTF.

The chain links TRBV11-3 to TRBJ1-2; D might be TRBD1 (5 bases). The V end was cut by 5 bases, the J end by 6 bases, with 16 bases between. Per germline, CDR1 SGHNT and CDR2 YENEEA. The CDR3 is 14 amino acids. The CDR3 region is CASSRDSARNGYTF. The CDR3 bases are TGTGCCAGCAGCCGTGACAGCGCCAGGAATGGCTACACCTTC.

This clone showed up just a few times. The chain couples TRBV27 to TRBJ1-1; the D is unclear. Per the germline V gene, CDR1 is MNHEY and CDR2 is SMNVEV (reference sequence). V lost 2 bases and J lost 1, with 8 bases in between. This CDR3 is built from 14 residues. CDR3 loop: CASSLVGPNTEAFF. In DNA, the CDR3 is TGTGCCAGCAGTTTAGTCGGACCGAACACTGAAGCTTTCTTT.

The rearrangement joins TRBV6-1 to TRBJ2-1; D ambiguous. Germline assignment: CDR1 MNHNS and CDR2 SASEGT. The CDR3 has 12 amino acids. With 4 bases removed from V and 6 bases from J, the gap between germline ends came to 7 bases. This CDR3 is CASSGARNEQFF. The CDR3 DNA reads TGTGCCAGCAGTGGGGCGCGCAATGAGCAGTTCTTC.

This rearrangement joins TRBV7-9 to TRBJ2-7; D unclear. Germline V CDR1 and CDR2: SEHNR, FQNEAQ (reference sequence). Trimming left V 5 bases short and J 2 bases short, with 13 bases between. This CDR3 region has 14 residues. The CDR3 spells CASSAGQGAYEQYF. CDR3 nucleotide sequence: TGTGCCAGCAGCGCAGGCCAAGGAGCCTACGAGCAGTACTTC.

This chain uses TRBV4-1 with TRBJ1-5; no definite D call. The length of the CDR3 is 18 residues. The V end was cut by 1 base, the J end by 2 bases, with 18 bases between. The V gene's germline CDR1 is MGHRA and CDR2 YSYEKL. The CDR3 coding sequence is TGCGCCAGCAGCCAAGGCTTGCTAGCTATGACTGGCAATCAGCCCCAGCATTTT. Amino acids: CASSQGLLAMTGNQPQHF.

The chain uses TRBV6-1 and TRBJ1-5; 8 bases map to TRBD1. The ends lost 3 bases at V and 9 bases at J; junction bases unmatched: 7. CDR1 is MNHNS, CDR2 SASEGT, per germline. This CDR3 has 14 amino acids. CDR3 coding DNA: TGTGCCAGCAGTGAGGACAGGGCCTCAACGCCCCAGCATTTT. Protein: CASSEDRASTPQHF.

The chain has TRBV18 and TRBJ1-3; the D is unclear. Germline loops: CDR1 KGHSH, CDR2 LQKENI. V lost 6 bases, J lost 8 bases, and 20 bases lay in between. This CDR3 has 15 residues. The CDR3, as DNA: TGTGCCAGCTCGCCGGACGAAGTCCTTCGGGACACCATATATTTT. Protein: CASSPDEVLRDTIYF.

CDR3 coding DNA: TGTGCCAGCAGCTTGGCCGATAGGGAGTGGGCCAAAAACATTCAGTACTTC. This encodes CASSLADREWAKNIQYF. J is TRBJ2-4 and V is TRBV5-7; D is possibly TRBD2 (5 bases). TRBV5-7 is sorted into the ORF group, with uncertain function. The length of the CDR3 is 17 residues. V shed 0 bases and J shed 1 base, with 14 bases lying between them.

The V call is TRBV6-1, the J call TRBJ2-7, with TRBD1 matching 8 bases. The CDR3 has 14 amino acids. Germline V lookup: CDR1 MNHNS, CDR2 SASEGT. Trimming at V came to 4 bases and at J to 3 bases, leaving 5 bases not matched to a gene. The CDR3 coding sequence is TGTGCCAGCAGTGTCAGGGGGCCTTACTACGAGCAGTACTTC. It is translated as CASSVRGPYYEQYF.

This chain links TRBV20-1 with TRBJ1-2; 7 nucleotides match TRBD1. The CDR3 is 11 amino acids. V shed 8 bases and J 6 bases; nucleotides not matched to a gene: 6. From germline, CDR1 is DFQATT and CDR2 SNEGSKA (reference sequence). The CDR3 is CSIRGQNGYTF. CDR3 coding DNA: TGCAGTATTAGGGGGCAGAATGGCTACACCTTC.